The 24 T cell receptor beta chains given below trace back to one sample, sequenced in a study of regulatory T cells in long-lasting Graves disease. Combining iRepertoire HTBI primers with Arm-PCR of CDR3 regions, the authors built TCR beta libraries. TCRdb called the multiplex PCR reads again in MiXCR, with one record for every CDR3 protein. The table has 380,000 or so distinct CDR3 sequences, roughly 16% seen once; the top ten hold just over 20%. Regarding time point: newly diagnosed GD, antithyroid drugs for less than 3 months. From RNA extracted from PBMCs, the TCR library was made. A further study also used this sample, focusing on T cells in Graves' hyperthyroidism and ophthalmopathy.

The sample in question was peripheral blood mononuclear cells (PBMCs), obtained at new diagnosis, from a patient treated with antithyroid drugs. Receptors originate from a woman aged 18 to 35 with Graves disease.

The chain carries TRBV20-1 and TRBJ2-7, with 10 bases matching TRBD2. The CDR3 runs to 13 residues. V was pared by 2 bases and J by 6 bases, with 4 bases of the junction left unmatched. Germline CDR1 and CDR2: DFQATT and SNEGSKA (reference sequence). The CDR3 coding sequence is TGCAGTGCTAGATCAAGGACTAGCGGCGAGCAGTACTTC. It encodes CSARSRTSGEQYF.

This clonotype has just a few counts. This chain connects TRBV14 to TRBJ1-2, with 7 bases that match TRBD1. This CDR3 has 13 residues. Trimming took 4 bases from V and 8 from J; bases not matched to a gene: 7. Germline V CDR1 and CDR2: SGHDN, FVKESK. This chain's CDR3 is CASSRQGRSGYTF. Written as DNA, the CDR3 is TGTGCCAGCAGCCGACAGGGTCGGTCCGGCTACACCTTC.

The gene calls are TRBV27 and TRBJ1-4; no reliable D call. Between the trimmed V and J ends, which lost 2 bases and 4 bases, there was a span of 11 bases. The CDR3 contains 15 residues. Germline loops: CDR1 MNHEY, CDR2 SMNVEV (reference sequence). CDR3 nucleotides: TGTGCCAGCAGTTTAGTAAACGGAAATAATGAAAAACTGTTTTTT. As protein: CASSLVNGNNEKLFF.

V and J are TRBV6-2 or TRBV6-3 and TRBJ2-3, with D unresolved. Trimming stripped 5 bases from V and 6 bases from J, with 6 bases between. The length of the CDR3 is 11 residues. The V gene's germline CDR1 is MNHEY and CDR2 SVGEGT. CDR3 sequence: CASSALDTQYF. CDR3 bases: TGTGCCAGCAGTGCCCTGGATACGCAGTATTTT.

This clonotype was observed many times. The rearrangement uses TRBV12-3 or TRBV12-4 and TRBJ2-1; tentative D call: TRBD1 (6 bases). Trimming stripped 1 base from V and 6 bases from J, with 16 bases between. The CDR3 totals 16 residues. CDR3 nucleotides: TGTGCCAGCAGTTTAGGATCAGGGGTCCCCTCCAATGAGCAGTTCTTC. It specifies CASSLGSGVPSNEQFF.

There are a few counts of this clonotype. The gene calls are TRBV6-4 and TRBJ2-2; D is perhaps TRBD1 (6 bases). CDR3 length: 14 residues. Germline V gives CDR1 MRHNA, CDR2 SNTAGT. With 5 bases removed from V and 4 bases from J, the gap between germline ends came to 11 bases. DNA of the CDR3: TGTGCCAGCAGTCGGACAGATATCACCGGGGAGCTGTTTTTT. Its translation: CASSRTDITGELFF.

At least ten counts were recorded for this clonotype. The CDR3 is CASSLAAGANTEAFF. The CDR3, as DNA: TGCGCCAGCAGCTTGGCGGCAGGGGCGAACACTGAAGCTTTCTTT. V usage is TRBV5-1 and J usage is TRBJ1-1, with TRBD1 as a possible D gene (6 bases). CDR1 and CDR2 from the germline V gene are SGHRS and YFSETQ. CDR3 length: 15 residues. V was clipped by 0 bases and J by 1 base, with 10 bases between them.

The rearrangement uses TRBV11-2 and TRBJ2-1; TRBD1 matches at 7 bases. This CDR3 is 17 amino acids long. The germline gives CDR1 SGHAT, CDR2 FQNNGV. J was trimmed by 4 bases and V by 5 bases; bases with no gene match: 14. The chain's CDR3 is CASSPRIRQGPYNEQFF. CDR3 DNA: TGTGCCAGCAGCCCCCGGATTAGACAGGGCCCGTACAATGAGCAGTTCTTC.

The table lists this clonotype with a few counts. This chain connects TRBV30 to TRBJ1-6; the D is unclear. The CDR3 sequence is 13 residues long. V was clipped by 1 base and J by 10 bases, with 11 bases between them. In germline, CDR1 is GTSNPN, CDR2 SVGIG (reference sequence). For the CDR3, the DNA is TGTGCCTGGAGTGCCCAGACCGGATCACCCCTCCACTTT. Translation gives CAWSAQTGSPLHF.

V and J are TRBV6-1 and TRBJ2-7; a weak D match, TRBD2 (5 bases). The germline V and J ends were trimmed by 5 bases and 0 bases, with 17 bases remaining between them. CDR1 is MNHNS, CDR2 SASEGT, per germline. The CDR3 runs 16 residues. For the CDR3, the DNA is TGTGCCAGCAGTCCATCCGGGATTTCTAGCTCCTACGAGCAGTACTTC. Translation: CASSPSGISSSYEQYF.

In regard to this clonotype: One end of the junction is discordant with germline, which a read error may explain. The genes are TRBV7-9 and TRBJ2-2; D possibly corresponds to TRBD2 (5 bases). Germline CDR1 reads SEHNR; CDR2 reads FQNEAQ (reference sequence). The CDR3 is made up of 15 amino acids. CDR3 residues: CASSKNAGNTGELLF. Written as DNA, the CDR3 is TGTGCCAGCAGCAAAAATGCGGGCAACACCGGGGAGCTGCTTTTT.

In this sample, this clonotype turned up many times. The chain employs TRBV6-4 and TRBJ2-2; D is unclear. The CDR3 is made up of 14 amino acids. Germline V gene data show CDR1 as MRHNA and CDR2 as SNTAGT. Trimming took 8 bases from V and 3 from J, leaving 13 bases between them. CDR3 in DNA: TGTGCCAGCGGGGTGGCGGACGACACCGGGGAGCTGTTTTTT. It translates to CASGVADDTGELFF.

The gene calls are TRBV20-1 and TRBJ2-3, with 7 bases identical to TRBD2. From germline, CDR1 is DFQATT and CDR2 SNEGSKA (reference sequence). After removal of 4 bases from V and 7 bases from J, the junction contained 20 bases not matched to a gene. This CDR3 is 17 amino acids long. This CDR3 reads CSATPIGGGLLANTQYF. CDR3 bases: TGCAGTGCTACTCCCATTGGGGGGGGTCTCTTAGCAAATACGCAGTATTTT.

The V and J genes are TRBV7-9 and TRBJ2-7, with 9 bases identical to TRBD1. Germline V gene lookup returns CDR1 SEHNR and CDR2 FQNEAQ (reference sequence). V lost 1 base to trimming and J lost 6 bases; unmatched junction nucleotides: 10. The CDR3 extends over 16 amino acids. This chain's CDR3 is CASSLVGGTGIGEQYF. The CDR3 DNA reads as TGTGCCAGCAGCTTAGTCGGGGGGACAGGGATAGGCGAGCAGTACTTC.

This clonotype has a count of ten or more. The chain joins TRBV5-6 to TRBJ1-2, with a tentative D call TRBD1 (5 bases). There are 14 residues in the CDR3. Germline V CDR1 and CDR2: SGHDT, YYEEEE. Trimming cost V 4 bases and J 8 bases, with 18 bases left between them. The CDR3 DNA reads TGTGCCAGCAGCCACCGGATTCAGGGCTGGGGCTACACCTTC. It yields the protein CASSHRIQGWGYTF.

This clonotype was detected only a few times. V is TRBV19 and J is TRBJ1-2, with TRBD1 identical over 7 bases. Losses at the gene ends were 9 bases for V and 4 bases for J; bases not matched to a gene: 20. Germline CDR1 and CDR2: LNHDA and SQIVND (reference sequence). This CDR3 has 17 residues. The CDR3 reads CASLPQDRAASSYGYTF. Written as DNA, the CDR3 is TGTGCCAGCCTCCCCCAAGACAGGGCGGCTAGTAGCTATGGCTACACCTTC.

This chain links TRBV20-1 with TRBJ2-1; tentative D call: TRBD2 (6 bases). In germline, CDR1 is DFQATT, CDR2 SNEGSKA (reference sequence). The CDR3 contains 16 residues. Trimming took 1 base from V and 0 from J, leaving 13 bases between them. DNA for the CDR3: TGCAGTGCTAGAGTCCCGGCGGGATTCTCCTACAATGAGCAGTTCTTC. Translated: CSARVPAGFSYNEQFF.

The V gene is TRBV27, the J gene TRBJ2-1; D is possibly TRBD1 (5 bases). The CDR3 covers 11 residues. Germline CDR1 is MNHEY and CDR2 is SMNVEV (reference sequence). V dropped 6 bases and J dropped 15 bases, with 15 bases sitting between them. The CDR3 is CASRGASRTFF. The CDR3 DNA reads TGTGCCAGCAGAGGGGCTAGTAGAACGTTCTTC.

V gene TRBV5-1 combines with J gene TRBJ1-2; no reliable D call. CDR3 length: 17 residues. Trimming removed 4 bases from V and 6 bases from J, with 25 bases in between. Germline lookup yields CDR1 SGHRS and CDR2 YFSETQ. The CDR3, as DNA: TGCGCCAGCAGCGGCCCGGGTCTCGGGCAGGACCCCAATGGCTACACCTTC. Residues: CASSGPGLGQDPNGYTF.

The chain carries TRBV27 and TRBJ2-7; D gene uncertain. CDR1 and CDR2 from the germline V gene are MNHEY and SMNVEV (reference sequence). The CDR3 covers 14 residues. V lost 3 bases, J lost 2 bases, and 11 bases lay in between. Here the CDR3 reads CASSLKDGTYEQYF. The CDR3 DNA follows: TGTGCCAGCAGTTTGAAGGACGGCACCTACGAGCAGTACTTC.

This clonotype has more than one count but fewer than ten. CDR3 bases: TGTGCCATCTCCCGGACTAGCGGAAACACCGGGGAGCTGTTTTTT. Translating gives CAISRTSGNTGELFF. The V call is TRBV10-3, the J call TRBJ2-2; 10 bases align to TRBD2. After removal of 8 bases from V and 2 bases from J, the junction contained 5 bases not matched to a gene. CDR1 and CDR2 from the germline V gene are ENHRY and SYGVKD. The CDR3 is made up of 15 amino acids.

The table lists this clonotype with many counts. This chain joins TRBV7-9 and TRBJ1-5; tentatively, D is TRBD1 (5 bases). With 5 bases removed from V and 0 bases from J, the gap between germline ends came to 11 bases. Germline lookup yields CDR1 SEHNR and CDR2 FQNEAQ (reference sequence). This CDR3 spans 15 amino acids. The CDR3 region is CASSRDGYSNQPQHF. The CDR3 coding sequence is TGTGCCAGCAGCCGGGACGGATATAGCAATCAGCCCCAGCATTTT.

The CDR3 DNA reads TGTGCCAGCAGCCCTCCGGGCCTGGGGACGGACACTGAAGCTTTCTTT. This gives the protein CASSPPGLGTDTEAFF. The chain uses TRBV5-4 and TRBJ1-1; TRBD1 might be the D (5 bases). V was trimmed by 4 bases and J by 3 bases, leaving 19 bases between them. Germline V gene lookup returns CDR1 SGHNT and CDR2 YYREEE (reference sequence). The CDR3 has 16 amino acids.

This clonotype appeared many times. The rearrangement joins TRBV28 to TRBJ2-1, with a weak D call TRBD2 (6 bases). Per the germline V gene, CDR1 is MDHEN and CDR2 is SYDVKM. The CDR3 totals 15 residues. V was cut by 5 bases and J by 7 bases, with 18 bases left in between. Here the CDR3 DNA reads TGTGCCAGCAGTCCTGGGTTTCGGGGGAATAATGAGCAGTTCTTC. Amino acid sequence: CASSPGFRGNNEQFF.